This T cell receptor (beta chain) was observed in a study of tumor and adjacent non-tumor tissue in lung cancer. About the research overall: The patients, approximately 9 men and 5 women, were roughly 30 to 76 with stage I to III disease.

TCRbeta libraries were built with three rounds of nested PCR, modified from ARM-PCR. MiXCR, run by TCRdb on the multiplex PCR reads, gives a single entry per CDR3 protein. Of fewer than 85,000 distinct CDR3 sequences in the sample, around 73% were seen once. Germline assignment: CDR1 SGHNT and CDR2 YYREEE (reference sequence). V lost 0 bases to trimming and J lost 12 bases, with 17 bases between them. This CDR3 region has 14 residues. In the case of this clonotype: Its antigen remains unknown.

The template was RNA from unsorted bulk tissue. Donors were chemotherapy-naive, newly diagnosed lung cancer surgical patients in China, August–late 2014. Whole-study findings and limits: Tumor TCR diversity, when higher, was linked to shorter survival. Tumor repertoires had a smaller top 100 clone share than normal lung.

V usage is TRBV5-4 and J usage is TRBJ2-3; D perhaps matches TRBD2 (6 bases). The sequenced sample was lung tumor tissue. The sequence was collected from a man in his sixties with non-small cell lung cancer. CDR3 coding DNA: TGTGCCAGCAGCTTGGGGCGGGGCACAGATATACAGTATTTT. Amino acids: CASSLGRGTDIQYF.